This entry lists 30 T cell receptor beta chains sequenced from one sample in a study of T cell responses to AZD1222 COVID-19 vaccine. Here immunoSEQ multiplex PCR was the method, and the copy in TCRdb shows in-frame clones only, minus some. This sample carries about 160,000 clones, around 95% of them seen once, and the ten largest clones take 0.95% to 1.5%. The sample in question was peripheral blood, obtained on day 0 of AZD1222 vaccination. Receptors originate from an adult in good health.

The rearrangement uses TRBV10-3 and TRBJ2-5; 9 positions match TRBD1. CDR3 length equals 16 residues. After removal of 1 base from V and 4 bases from J, the junction contained 7 bases not matched to a gene. Germline loops: CDR1 ENHRY, CDR2 SYGVKD. The CDR3 reads CAISEWGTGQLETQYF. The CDR3 DNA reads TGTGCCATCAGTGAGTGGGGGACAGGGCAATTAGAGACCCAGTACTTC.

The rearrangement links TRBV11-2 to TRBJ1-6, with TRBD1 as a possible D gene (6 bases). Germline loops: CDR1 SGHAT, CDR2 FQNNGV. Trimming pared 5 bases from V and 8 bases from J, leaving 13 bases between. The CDR3 is 14 residues long. Written as DNA, the CDR3 is TGTGCCAGCAGCCCAGGGCCAGGGGATTCACCCCTCCACTTT. Translated, it gives CASSPGPGDSPLHF.

V usage is TRBV2 and J usage is TRBJ1-6; D ambiguous. V gave up 9 bases and J gave up 6 bases, with 6 bases separating them. Germline V CDR1 and CDR2: SNHLY, FYNNEI. CDR3 length: 11 residues. CDR3 amino acids: CASSGNSPLHF. CDR3 DNA: TGTGCCAGTTCTGGTAATTCACCCCTCCACTTT.

This chain joins TRBV29-1 and TRBJ1-2; tentative D call: TRBD1 (5 bases). The V and J ends lost 4 bases and 8 bases respectively, with 14 bases between them. Germline V gene sequence: CDR1 SQVTM, CDR2 ANQGSEA. The CDR3 contains 12 residues. The CDR3 sequence is CSVGRPGLGYTF. The CDR3 coding sequence is TGCAGCGTTGGACGCCCAGGGTTGGGCTACACCTTC.

This chain links TRBV6-5 with TRBJ1-2; TRBD1 aligns across 7 bases. The V gene's germline CDR1 is MNHEY and CDR2 SVGAGI. The CDR3 length is 12 residues. Trimming took 8 bases from V and 3 from J; bases not matched to a gene: 3. Written as DNA, the CDR3 is TGTGCCAGCCCAGGGGGTCACTATGGCTACACCTTC. Protein sequence: CASPGGHYGYTF.

The chain couples TRBV4-1 to TRBJ2-2; no clear D gene. V was shortened by 1 base and J by 5 bases, with 8 bases between the two germline ends. The CDR3 loop spans 14 amino acids. Germline V CDR1 and CDR2: MGHRA, YSYEKL. CDR3 bases: TGCGCCAGCAGCCAAGGTCCGATAACCGGGGAGCTGTTTTTT. This sequence encodes CASSQGPITGELFF.

The chain has TRBV18 and TRBJ1-3, with D perhaps matching TRBD1 (5 bases). Germline V gene sequence: CDR1 KGHSH, CDR2 LQKENI. V was cut by 3 bases and J by 0 bases, with 6 bases left in between. This CDR3 has 14 amino acids. The DNA for the CDR3 is TGTGCCAGCTCACCGACAGACTCTGGAAACACCATATATTTT. It is translated as CASSPTDSGNTIYF.

The rearrangement links TRBV4-3 to TRBJ1-1; D unclear. Germline V CDR1 and CDR2: LGHNA, YSLEER. This CDR3 region has 13 residues. The ends were cut back, 0 bases at V and 7 bases at J, with 9 bases in the middle. The CDR3 region is CASSQDGLGEAFF. As DNA, the CDR3 is TGCGCCAGCAGCCAAGATGGTTTGGGTGAAGCTTTCTTT.

The chain joins TRBV27 to TRBJ1-6; maybe TRBD1 (6 bases). V was cut by 0 bases and J by 8 bases, with 14 bases left in between. This CDR3 contains 16 residues. Germline V gives CDR1 MNHEY, CDR2 SMNVEV (reference sequence). The CDR3 nucleotides read TGTGCCAGCAGTTTATCTGGGGGGCGCGGTGATTCACCCCTCCACTTT. Translating it yields CASSLSGGRGDSPLHF.

A single count supports this clone. The chain recombines TRBV5-4 with TRBJ2-3; D not certain. This CDR3 contains 13 residues. Per germline, CDR1 SGHNT and CDR2 YYREEE (reference sequence). V dropped 1 base and J dropped 4 bases, with 7 bases sitting between them. The CDR3 nucleotides are TGTGCCAGCAGCTTGAGGTTGGCAGATACGCAGTATTTT. It specifies CASSLRLADTQYF.

This chain uses TRBV23-1 with TRBJ2-7; D is unclear. TRBV23-1 is an open reading frame, and its role is uncertain. Trimming took off 7 bases at V and 8 bases at J, with 12 bases between the two ends. The CDR3 loop spans 11 amino acids. In DNA form, the CDR3 reads TGCGCCAGCACGGCAGCCATGAAGCAGTACGTC. Amino acids: CASTAAMKQYV.

The gene calls are TRBV9 and TRBJ2-5; possibly TRBD1 or TRBD2 for D (5 bases each). This CDR3 is built from 16 residues. The germline V and J ends were trimmed by 0 bases and 7 bases, with 19 bases remaining between them. Looked up from germline, CDR1 is SGDLS and CDR2 is YYNGEE. The CDR3 nucleotides read TGTGCCAGCAGCGTAGCGGGGCAGGGAGTGTGGGGGACCCAGTACTTC. Translation gives CASSVAGQGVWGTQYF.

This chain connects TRBV6-5 to TRBJ2-1; D is unresolved. V shed 2 bases and J shed 6 bases, with 11 bases lying between them. CDR1 and CDR2 from the germline V gene are MNHEY and SVGAGI. The CDR3 is 14 residues long. CDR3 sequence (DNA): TGTGCCAGCAGTTACATGGGGATAGGCAATGAGCAGTTCTTC. The encoded protein is CASSYMGIGNEQFF.

The chain joins TRBV2 to TRBJ1-1; possible D gene TRBD1, 5 bases. CDR1 is SNHLY and CDR2 is FYNNEI in the germline V gene. This CDR3 contains 14 residues. With 7 bases removed from V and 6 bases from J, the gap between germline ends came to 18 bases. In DNA, the CDR3 is TGTGCCAGCAAAGTTGGACCGGGACGTGCTGAAGCTTTCTTT. This sequence encodes CASKVGPGRAEAFF.

V usage is TRBV19 and J usage is TRBJ2-3, with 8 positions matching TRBD1. This CDR3 is built from 16 residues. The trim removed 5 bases at V and 2 bases at J, leaving 9 bases unmatched. Germline V lookup: CDR1 LNHDA, CDR2 SQIVND (reference sequence). The CDR3 loop reads CASSLPGTGATDTQYF. CDR3 DNA: TGTGCCAGTAGTCTGCCCGGGACAGGAGCCACAGATACGCAGTATTTT.

V is TRBV6-1 and J is TRBJ2-7; 9 nucleotides line up with TRBD2. Germline CDR1 and CDR2: MNHNS and SASEGT. V was clipped by 3 bases and J by 2 bases; unmatched bases: 11. The CDR3 totals 17 residues. The CDR3 DNA reads as TGTGCCAGCAGTGAGGGTAGCGGGGGAATAAGTACCTACGAGCAGTACGTC. It yields the protein CASSEGSGGISTYEQYV.

The rearrangement uses TRBV20-1 and TRBJ1-5, with D hard to call. The CDR3 extends over 14 amino acids. CDR1 is DFQATT and CDR2 is SNEGSKA in the germline V gene (reference sequence). Trimming removed 3 bases from V and 0 bases from J, with 9 bases in between. The CDR3 DNA follows: TGCAGTGCTAGTCACCCCTATAGCAATCAGCCCCAGCATTTT. It encodes CSASHPYSNQPQHF.

This sequence joins TRBV6-5 and TRBJ1-6; 7 bases are a match to TRBD1. Trimming at V came to 8 bases and at J to 12 bases, leaving 16 bases not matched to a gene. The CDR3 extends over 15 amino acids. The germline gives CDR1 MNHEY, CDR2 SVGAGI. The CDR3 sequence is CASSEGVQGILPLHF. The CDR3 coding sequence is TGTGCCAGCTCCGAGGGGGTACAGGGGATTTTACCCCTCCACTTT.

This clone was seen just once. The rearrangement links TRBV6-4 to TRBJ2-2; D call uncertain. The CDR3 loop spans 13 amino acids. Germline V gene sequence: CDR1 MRHNA, CDR2 SNTAGT. Trimming pared 0 bases from V and 5 bases from J, leaving 4 bases between. This chain's CDR3 is CASSDSTTGELFF. CDR3 sequence (DNA): TGTGCCAGCAGTGACTCGACTACCGGGGAGCTGTTTTTT.

J is TRBJ1-5 and V is TRBV18; a possible D gene is TRBD1 (5 bases). This CDR3 spans 14 amino acids. V was pared by 6 bases and J by 9 bases, with 18 bases between. Germline CDR1 KGHSH, CDR2 LQKENI. CDR3 in amino acids: CASSPDSQGRPQHF. The CDR3 nucleotides are TGTGCCAGCTCCCCAGACAGCCAGGGTAGGCCCCAGCATTTT.

The rearrangement links TRBV5-1 to TRBJ1-1; D remains ambiguous. The germline V and J ends were trimmed by 0 bases and 0 bases, with 6 bases remaining between them. Germline CDR1 is SGHRS and CDR2 is YFSETQ. The CDR3 loop spans 14 amino acids. The CDR3 is CASSLEVMNTEAFF. For the CDR3, the DNA is TGCGCCAGCAGCTTGGAGGTCATGAACACTGAAGCTTTCTTT.

The chain employs TRBV7-5 and TRBJ2-2; TRBD2 is taken as the D call from the table, unchecked against the DNA. TRBV7-5 is marked as a pseudogene. This CDR3 has 17 amino acids. Here the CDR3 reads CARSLVWTGAHTGELFF. CDR3 bases: TGTGCCAGAAGCTTAGTTTGGACGGGAGCCCACACCGGGGAGCTGTTTTTT.

This chain uses TRBV12-5 with TRBJ1-4, with D possibly being TRBD1 (5 bases). This CDR3 has 13 residues. Trimming took 2 bases from V and 7 from J, leaving 8 bases between them. Germline V lookup: CDR1 LGHNT, CDR2 FRNRAP. The CDR3 is CASGLLGGEKLFF. For the CDR3, the DNA is TGTGCTAGTGGTTTGCTGGGGGGTGAAAAACTGTTTTTT.

This clone was detected a few times. The CDR3 bases are TGTGCCAGCAGCTACACTCCCCTGTACGAGCAGTACGTC. Translation gives CASSYTPLYEQYV. This sequence joins TRBV2 and TRBJ2-7; D gene unclear. This CDR3 has 13 residues. Germline CDR1 reads SNHLY; CDR2 reads FYNNEI. The V gene lost 6 bases and the J gene lost 4 bases, with 13 bases spanning the gap.

The gene calls are TRBV4-2 and TRBJ2-5; 7 positions agree with TRBD2. Trimming at V came to 2 bases and at J to 0 bases, leaving 3 bases not matched to a gene. CDR1 is LGHNA, CDR2 YNFKEQ, per germline. The CDR3 runs to 15 residues. The DNA of the CDR3 is TGTGCCAGCAGCCAATCGGCGGGAGACCAAGAGACCCAGTACTTC. It codes for CASSQSAGDQETQYF.

The chain uses TRBV14 and TRBJ2-3, with 9 bases lining up with TRBD2. CDR3 length equals 15 residues. V dropped 3 bases and J dropped 4; count of bases not matched to a gene: 5. Germline CDR1 SGHDN, CDR2 FVKESK. Here the CDR3 reads CASSQGRGGADTQYF. CDR3 nucleotide sequence: TGTGCCAGCAGCCAGGGGCGGGGGGGCGCAGATACGCAGTATTTT.

The chain recombines TRBV7-8 with TRBJ1-3, with unresolved D. V shed 2 bases and J shed 3 bases, with 5 bases lying between them. This CDR3 has 13 amino acids. Germline V lookup: CDR1 SGHVS, CDR2 FQNEAQ. The CDR3 here is CASSLFGGNTIYF. The CDR3 nucleotides are TGTGCCAGCAGCTTATTTGGTGGAAACACCATATATTTT.

The chain employs TRBV3-1 (or the pseudogene TRBV3-2) and TRBJ1-5, with 10 bases lining up with TRBD1. The CDR3 consists of 21 residues. Germline V gene lookup returns CDR1 LGHDT and CDR2 YNNKEL (reference sequence). Trimming took 5 bases from V and 0 from J; bases not matched to a gene: 19. The DNA for the CDR3 is TGTGCCAGCAGCTCCTGTCCCCCGAGGACAGGGGGTAACAATAGCAATCAGCCCCAGCATTTT. Its protein product is CASSSCPPRTGGNNSNQPQHF.

The chain links TRBV6-5 to TRBJ1-2; 8 positions agree with TRBD1. The CDR3 spans 15 residues. V was clipped by 0 bases and J by 5 bases; unmatched bases: 5. Germline CDR1 and CDR2: MNHEY and SVGAGI. The CDR3 nucleotides read TGTGCCAGCAGTTACTCGACAGGGGCTTGGTATGGCTACACCTTC. It translates to CASSYSTGAWYGYTF.

The chain uses TRBV4-3 and TRBJ2-7; D unresolved. The CDR3 sequence is 15 residues long. V was clipped by 0 bases and J by 11 bases, with 20 bases between them. Germline CDR1 reads LGHNA; CDR2 reads YSLEER. As DNA, the CDR3 is TGCGCCAGCAGCCAAGACGGGTTCGACCCTATAAATAAGTACGTC. It encodes CASSQDGFDPINKYV.